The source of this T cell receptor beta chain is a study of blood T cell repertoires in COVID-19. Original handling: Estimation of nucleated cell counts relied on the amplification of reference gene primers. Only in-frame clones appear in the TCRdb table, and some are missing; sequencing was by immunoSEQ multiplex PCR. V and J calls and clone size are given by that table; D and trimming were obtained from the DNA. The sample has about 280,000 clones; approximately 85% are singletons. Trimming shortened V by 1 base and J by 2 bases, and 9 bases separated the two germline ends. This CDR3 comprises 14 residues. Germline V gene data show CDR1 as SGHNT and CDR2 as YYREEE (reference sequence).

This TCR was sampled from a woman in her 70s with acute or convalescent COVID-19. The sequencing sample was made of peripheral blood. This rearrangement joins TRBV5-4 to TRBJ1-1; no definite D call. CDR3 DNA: TGTGCCAGCAGCTTGTCCGGGTCTAACACTGAAGCTTTCTTT. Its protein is CASSLSGSNTEAFF.